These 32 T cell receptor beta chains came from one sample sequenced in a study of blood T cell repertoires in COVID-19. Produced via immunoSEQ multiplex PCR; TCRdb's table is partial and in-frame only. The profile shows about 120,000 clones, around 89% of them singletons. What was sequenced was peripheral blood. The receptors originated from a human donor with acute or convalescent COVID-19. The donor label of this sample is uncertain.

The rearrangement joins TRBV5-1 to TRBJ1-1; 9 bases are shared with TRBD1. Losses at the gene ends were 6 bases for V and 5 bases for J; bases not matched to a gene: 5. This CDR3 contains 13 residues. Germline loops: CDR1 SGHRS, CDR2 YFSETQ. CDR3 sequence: CASTKTGGTEAFF. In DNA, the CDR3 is TGCGCCAGCACCAAGACAGGGGGAACTGAAGCTTTCTTT.

CDR3 in amino acids: CASSQGTSGRVGETQYF. CDR3 bases: TGTGCCAGCAGCCAAGGGACTAGCGGGAGGGTTGGAGAGACCCAGTACTTC. The rearrangement uses TRBV3-1 (or the pseudogene TRBV3-2) and TRBJ2-5; 15 nucleotides match TRBD2. Germline V CDR1 and CDR2: LGHDT, YNNKEL (reference sequence). The CDR3 sequence is 17 residues long. J was trimmed by 4 bases and V by 1 base; bases with no gene match: 4.

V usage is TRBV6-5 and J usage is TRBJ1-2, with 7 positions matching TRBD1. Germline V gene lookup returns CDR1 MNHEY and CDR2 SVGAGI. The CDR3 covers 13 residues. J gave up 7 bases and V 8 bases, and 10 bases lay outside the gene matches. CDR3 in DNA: TGTGCCAGCCGATTGGGACAGCTTGCTGGCTACACCTTC. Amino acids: CASRLGQLAGYTF.

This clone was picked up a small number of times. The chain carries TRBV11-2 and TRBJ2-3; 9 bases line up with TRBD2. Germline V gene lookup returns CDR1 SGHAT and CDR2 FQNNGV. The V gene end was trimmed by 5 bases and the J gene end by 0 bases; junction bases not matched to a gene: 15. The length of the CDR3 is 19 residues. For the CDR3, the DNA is TGTGCCAGCAGCCCCAGACCTAGCGGGACGGGCGGAAGCACAGATACGCAGTATTTT. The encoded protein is CASSPRPSGTGGSTDTQYF.

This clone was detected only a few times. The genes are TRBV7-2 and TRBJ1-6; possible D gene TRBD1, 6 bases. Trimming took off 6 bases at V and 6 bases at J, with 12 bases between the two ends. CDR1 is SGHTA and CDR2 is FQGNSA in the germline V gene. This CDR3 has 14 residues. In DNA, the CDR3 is TGTGCCAGCAGAAGAACAGGGTTTAATTCACCCCTCCACTTT. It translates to CASRRTGFNSPLHF.

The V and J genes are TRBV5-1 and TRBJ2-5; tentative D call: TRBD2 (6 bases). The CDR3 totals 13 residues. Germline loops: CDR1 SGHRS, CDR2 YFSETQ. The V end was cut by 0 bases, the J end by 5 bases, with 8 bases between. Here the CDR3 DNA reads TGCGCCAGCAGCTTGGAGCTAGCGGAGACCCAGTACTTC. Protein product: CASSLELAETQYF.

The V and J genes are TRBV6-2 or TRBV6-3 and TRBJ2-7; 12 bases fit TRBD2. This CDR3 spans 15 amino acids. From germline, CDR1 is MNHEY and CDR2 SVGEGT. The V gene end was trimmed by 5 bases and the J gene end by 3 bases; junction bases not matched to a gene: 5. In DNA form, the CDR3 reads TGTGCCAGCAGTCCGTGGACTAGCGGGATCTACGAGCAGTACTTC. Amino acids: CASSPWTSGIYEQYF.

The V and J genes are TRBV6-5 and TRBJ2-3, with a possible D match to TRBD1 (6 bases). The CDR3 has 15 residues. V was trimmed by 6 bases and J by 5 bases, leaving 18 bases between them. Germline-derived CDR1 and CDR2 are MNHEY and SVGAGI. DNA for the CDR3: TGTGCCAGCAGGTACCGGGCAGGGGCCGAAGATACGCAGTATTTT. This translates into CASRYRAGAEDTQYF.

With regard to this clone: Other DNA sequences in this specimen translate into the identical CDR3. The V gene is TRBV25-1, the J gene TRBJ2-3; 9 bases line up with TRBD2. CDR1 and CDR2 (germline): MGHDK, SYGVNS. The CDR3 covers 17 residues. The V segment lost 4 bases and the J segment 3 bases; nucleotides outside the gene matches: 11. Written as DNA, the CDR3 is TGTGCCAGCAGTGCCTCACTGGGGGCGGGAGGGACAGATACGCAGTATTTT. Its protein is CASSASLGAGGTDTQYF.

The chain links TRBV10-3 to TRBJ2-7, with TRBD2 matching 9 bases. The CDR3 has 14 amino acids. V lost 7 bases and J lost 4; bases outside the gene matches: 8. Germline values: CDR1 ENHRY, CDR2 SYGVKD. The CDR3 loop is CAIKEFSGGYEQYF. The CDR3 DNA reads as TGTGCCATCAAGGAATTTAGCGGGGGTTACGAGCAGTACTTC.

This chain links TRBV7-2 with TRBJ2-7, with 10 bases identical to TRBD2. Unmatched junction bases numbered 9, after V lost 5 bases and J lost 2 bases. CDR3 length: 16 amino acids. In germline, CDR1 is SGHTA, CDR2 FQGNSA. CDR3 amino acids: CASSTLQRGGTYEQYF. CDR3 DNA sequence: TGTGCCAGCAGCACCCTCCAGCGGGGGGGTACCTACGAGCAGTACTTC.

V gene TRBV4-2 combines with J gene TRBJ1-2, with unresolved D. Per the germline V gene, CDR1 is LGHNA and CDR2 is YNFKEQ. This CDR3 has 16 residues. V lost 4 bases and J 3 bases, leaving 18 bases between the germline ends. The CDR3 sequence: CASSPKHGERDYGYTF. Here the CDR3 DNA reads TGTGCCAGCAGCCCAAAGCACGGGGAGCGGGACTATGGCTACACCTTC.

The CDR3 loop is CATSPGTGSNNEQFF. The CDR3 coding sequence is TGTGCCACCAGCCCCGGGACAGGTTCTAACAATGAGCAGTTCTTC. The V call is TRBV15, the J call TRBJ2-1; 8 nucleotides align to TRBD1. The trim removed 5 bases at V and 5 bases at J, leaving 8 bases unmatched. CDR1 is LNHNV and CDR2 is YYDKDF in the germline V gene (reference sequence). CDR3 length equals 15 residues.

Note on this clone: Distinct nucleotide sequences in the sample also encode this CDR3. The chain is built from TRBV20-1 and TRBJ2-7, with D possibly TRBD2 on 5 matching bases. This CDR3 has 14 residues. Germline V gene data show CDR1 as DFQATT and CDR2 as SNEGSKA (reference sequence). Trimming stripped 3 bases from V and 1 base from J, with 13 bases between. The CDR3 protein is CSASRPGSSYEQYF. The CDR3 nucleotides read TGCAGTGCTAGTCGTCCGGGATCGTCCTACGAGCAGTACTTC.

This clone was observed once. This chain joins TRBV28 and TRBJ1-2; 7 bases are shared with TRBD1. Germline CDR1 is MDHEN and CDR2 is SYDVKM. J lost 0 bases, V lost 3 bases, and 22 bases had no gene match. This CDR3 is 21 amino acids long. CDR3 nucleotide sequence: TGTGCCAGCAGTTTTTGGTCTTTGGCGGGGCGACAGGGTCGGTCTAACTATGGCTACACCTTC. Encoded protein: CASSFWSLAGRQGRSNYGYTF.

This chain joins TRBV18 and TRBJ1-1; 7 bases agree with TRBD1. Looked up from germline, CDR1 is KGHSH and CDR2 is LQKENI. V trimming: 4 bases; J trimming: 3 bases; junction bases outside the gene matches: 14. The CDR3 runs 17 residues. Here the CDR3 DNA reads TGTGCCAGCTCACTTAACTCTCGTGGAGACAGGGACACTGAAGCTTTCTTT. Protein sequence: CASSLNSRGDRDTEAFF.

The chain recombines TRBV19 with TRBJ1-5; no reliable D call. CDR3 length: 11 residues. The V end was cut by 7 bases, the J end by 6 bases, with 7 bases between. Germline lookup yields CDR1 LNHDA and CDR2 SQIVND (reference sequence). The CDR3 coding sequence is TGTGCCAGTACCAACGGTCAGCCCCAGCATTTT. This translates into CASTNGQPQHF. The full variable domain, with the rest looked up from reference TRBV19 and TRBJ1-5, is DGGITQSPKYLFRKEGQNVTLSCEQNLNHDAMYWYRQDPGQGLRLIYYSQIVNDFQKGDIAEGYSVSREKKESFPLTVTSAQKNPTAFYLCASTNGQPQHFGDGTRLSIL.

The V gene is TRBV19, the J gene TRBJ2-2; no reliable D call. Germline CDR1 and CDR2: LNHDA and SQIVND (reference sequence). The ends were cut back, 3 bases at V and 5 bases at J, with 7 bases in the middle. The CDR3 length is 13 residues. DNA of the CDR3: TGTGCCAGTAGTATTTCTACTACCGGGGAGCTGTTTTTT. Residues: CASSISTTGELFF.

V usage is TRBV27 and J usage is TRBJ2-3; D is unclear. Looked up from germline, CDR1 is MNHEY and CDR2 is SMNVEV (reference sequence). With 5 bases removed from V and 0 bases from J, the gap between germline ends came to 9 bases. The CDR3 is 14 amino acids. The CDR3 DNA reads TGTGCCAGCAGTGGAGCGTACAGCACAGATACGCAGTATTTT. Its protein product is CASSGAYSTDTQYF.

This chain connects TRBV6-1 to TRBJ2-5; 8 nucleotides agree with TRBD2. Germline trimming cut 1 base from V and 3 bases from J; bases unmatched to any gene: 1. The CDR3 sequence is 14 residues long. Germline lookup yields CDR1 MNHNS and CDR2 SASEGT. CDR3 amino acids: CASSEVGREETQYF. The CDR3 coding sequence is TGTGCCAGCAGTGAAGTCGGGAGGGAAGAGACCCAGTACTTC.

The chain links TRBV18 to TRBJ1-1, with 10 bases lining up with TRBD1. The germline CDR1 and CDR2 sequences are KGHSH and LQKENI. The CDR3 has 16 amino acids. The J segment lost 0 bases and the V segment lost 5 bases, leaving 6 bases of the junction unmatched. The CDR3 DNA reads TGTGCCAGCTCATCGACAGGGGGCGGGCTGAACACTGAAGCTTTCTTT. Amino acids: CASSSTGGGLNTEAFF. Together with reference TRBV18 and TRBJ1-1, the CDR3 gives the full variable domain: NAGVMQNPRHLVRRRGQEARLRCSPMKGHSHVYWYRQLPEEGLKFMVYLQKENIIDESGMPKERFSAEFPKEGPSILRIQQVVRGDSAAYFCASSSTGGGLNTEAFFGQGTRLTVV.

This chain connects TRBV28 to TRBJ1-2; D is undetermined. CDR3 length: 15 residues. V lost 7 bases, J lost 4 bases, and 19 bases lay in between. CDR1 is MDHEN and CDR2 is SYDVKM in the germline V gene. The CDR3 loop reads CASTTPGSSLYGYTF. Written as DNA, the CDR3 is TGTGCCAGCACTACGCCGGGATCCTCCCTCTATGGCTACACCTTC.

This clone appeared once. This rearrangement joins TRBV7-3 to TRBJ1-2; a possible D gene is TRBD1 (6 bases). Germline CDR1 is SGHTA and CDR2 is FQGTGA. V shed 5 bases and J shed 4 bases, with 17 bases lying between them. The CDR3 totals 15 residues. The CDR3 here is CASSPSAGDPYGYTF. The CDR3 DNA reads TGTGCCAGCAGCCCCTCGGCAGGGGATCCCTATGGCTACACCTTC.

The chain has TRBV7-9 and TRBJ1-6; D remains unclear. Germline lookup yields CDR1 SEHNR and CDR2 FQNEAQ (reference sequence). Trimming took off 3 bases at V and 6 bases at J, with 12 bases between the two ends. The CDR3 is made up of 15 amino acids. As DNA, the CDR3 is TGTGCCAGCAGCTTTAGTCCCCGCACTAATTCACCCCTCCACTTT. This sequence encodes CASSFSPRTNSPLHF.

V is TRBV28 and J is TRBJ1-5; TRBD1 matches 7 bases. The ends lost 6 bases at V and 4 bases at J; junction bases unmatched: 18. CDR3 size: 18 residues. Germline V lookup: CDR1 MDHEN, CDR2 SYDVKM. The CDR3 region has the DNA TGTGCCAGCAGGCTACCCCTGACAGGGTTGAGAGGAAATCAGCCCCAGCATTTT. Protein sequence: CASRLPLTGLRGNQPQHF.

CDR3 residues: CAISESWPASSYEQYF. Written as DNA, the CDR3 is TGTGCCATCAGTGAGTCGTGGCCAGCGAGCTCCTACGAGCAGTACTTC. The chain joins TRBV10-3 to TRBJ2-7; no reliable D call. The CDR3 totals 16 residues. Looked up from germline, CDR1 is ENHRY and CDR2 is SYGVKD. The V gene lost 0 bases and the J gene lost 0 bases, with 12 bases spanning the gap.

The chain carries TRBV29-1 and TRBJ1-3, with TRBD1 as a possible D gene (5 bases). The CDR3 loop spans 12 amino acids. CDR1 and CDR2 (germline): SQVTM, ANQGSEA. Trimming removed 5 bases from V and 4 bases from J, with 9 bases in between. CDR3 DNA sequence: TGCAGCGTTACCCCAGGGGGAAACACCATATATTTT. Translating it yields CSVTPGGNTIYF.

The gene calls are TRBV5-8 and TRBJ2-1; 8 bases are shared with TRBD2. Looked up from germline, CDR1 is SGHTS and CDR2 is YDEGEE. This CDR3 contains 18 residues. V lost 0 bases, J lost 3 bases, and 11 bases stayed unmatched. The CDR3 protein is CASSLAPWGGGIYNEQFF. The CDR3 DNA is TGTGCCAGCAGCTTGGCCCCCTGGGGCGGGGGGATCTACAATGAGCAGTTCTTC.

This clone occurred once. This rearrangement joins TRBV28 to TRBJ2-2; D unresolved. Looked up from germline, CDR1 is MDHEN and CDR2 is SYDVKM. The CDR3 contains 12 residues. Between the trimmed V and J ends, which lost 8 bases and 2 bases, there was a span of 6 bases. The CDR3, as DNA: TGTGCCAGCCTCCCCAACACCGGGGAGCTGTTTTTT. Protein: CASLPNTGELFF.

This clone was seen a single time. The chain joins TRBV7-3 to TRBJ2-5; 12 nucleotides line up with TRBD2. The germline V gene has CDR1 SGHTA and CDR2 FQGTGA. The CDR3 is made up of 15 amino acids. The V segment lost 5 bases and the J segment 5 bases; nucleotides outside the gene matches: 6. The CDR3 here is CASSNPTSGSETQYF. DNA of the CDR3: TGTGCCAGCAGCAACCCGACTAGCGGGAGTGAGACCCAGTACTTC.

CDR3 residues: CASGELEEKLFF. The CDR3 coding sequence is TGTGCCAGCGGAGAACTTGAAGAAAAACTGTTTTTT. The rearrangement uses TRBV3-1 (or the pseudogene TRBV3-2) and TRBJ1-4; D gene ambiguous. Germline CDR1 LGHDT, CDR2 YNNKEL (reference sequence). Deletions cut 8 bases from V and 8 bases from J, with 12 bases between. The CDR3 is 12 residues long.

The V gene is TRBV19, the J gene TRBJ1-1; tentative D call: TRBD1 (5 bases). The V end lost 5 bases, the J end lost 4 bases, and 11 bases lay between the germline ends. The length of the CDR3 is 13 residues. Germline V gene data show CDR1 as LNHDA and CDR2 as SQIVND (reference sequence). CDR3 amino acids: CASSSTGGTEAFF. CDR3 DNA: TGTGCCAGTAGTTCAACGGGGGGCACTGAAGCTTTCTTT.